The clone carrying this T cell receptor (beta chain) was counted many times. Antigen: not known. These data originate in a study of T-cell memory formation after mild COVID-19. Study-wide results and limits: CD4/CD8 balance held among clones contracting day 15 to 85, and later expanders leaned CD4+. CD4+ contracting clones were found mainly in CM and EM, and CD8+ ones in EMRA. Second-wave clones with a day 37 peak had unconfirmed SARS-CoV-2 specificity.

TCRdb re-called the 5' RACE reads through MiXCR, storing one row per CDR3 protein. The table includes 250,000 to 350,000 distinct CDR3 sequences, over 11% detected once. This CDR3 contains 15 residues. Per the germline V gene, CDR1 is KGHSH and CDR2 is LQKENI. The germline V and J ends were trimmed by 3 bases and 1 base, with 9 bases remaining between them. Sequenced: PBMCs or a T cell subset sorted from them (not recorded which). V is TRBV18 and J is TRBJ2-2; maybe TRBD1 (5 bases). The clonotype comes from a man younger than 35 who had mild COVID-19 (a few samples of this study predate the infection). Cell type and time point are not known. The CDR3 DNA follows: TGTGCCAGCTCACCTCCCGGACAGAACACCGGGGAGCTGTTTTTT. The encoded protein is CASSPPGQNTGELFF.